The 10 T cell receptor beta chains below all came from one sample that was sequenced in a study of control samples from healthy donors and cancer patients. Some clones are missing from TCRdb's copy, which holds only in-frame ones; the method was immunoSEQ multiplex PCR. Among 350,000 to 450,000 clones, 90% were seen once, and the ten largest hold approximately 6.3%. Sequenced: PBMCs. Source of these receptors: a middle-aged man with head and neck cancer.

This clone appeared once. The chain joins TRBV27 to TRBJ2-2; 8 bases align to TRBD2. CDR3 length equals 15 residues. J gave up 4 bases and V 3 bases, and 4 bases lay outside the gene matches. In germline, CDR1 is MNHEY, CDR2 SMNVEV (reference sequence). The CDR3 DNA sequence: TGTGCCAGCAGTTTGTTTAGCGGGATCACCGGGGAGCTGTTTTTT. Translated, it gives CASSLFSGITGELFF.

The chain uses TRBV6-2 or TRBV6-3 and TRBJ2-5, with D possibly called TRBD1 or TRBD2 (6 bases each). The CDR3 length is 16 residues. With 0 bases removed from V and 2 bases from J, the gap between germline ends came to 13 bases. Germline lookup yields CDR1 MNHEY and CDR2 SVGEGT. The CDR3 protein is CASSYSTGARQETQYF. CDR3 nucleotide sequence: TGTGCCAGCAGTTACTCGACGGGGGCTCGGCAAGAGACCCAGTACTTC.

This clone was counted once. The chain is built from TRBV28 and TRBJ2-1; 9 positions match TRBD1. Germline V gives CDR1 MDHEN, CDR2 SYDVKM. CDR3 length equals 15 residues. V gave up 5 bases and J gave up 10 bases; unmatched junction bases: 12. The CDR3 nucleotides are TGTGCCAGCAGTCCCGGGACAGGGAAACCGTCGGAGCAGTTCTTC. Its protein product is CASSPGTGKPSEQFF.

The chain employs TRBV3-1 (or the pseudogene TRBV3-2) and TRBJ1-4; 7 bases agree with TRBD1. The CDR3 sequence is 14 residues long. Germline-derived CDR1 and CDR2 are LGHDT and YNNKEL (reference sequence). J was trimmed by 4 bases and V by 4 bases; bases with no gene match: 3. This chain's CDR3 is CASSLGTVNEKLFF. The DNA of the CDR3 is TGTGCCAGCAGCCTCGGGACAGTTAATGAAAAACTGTTTTTT.

The chain carries TRBV5-6 and TRBJ2-3, with 7 positions matching TRBD2. The CDR3 is 15 residues long. J was trimmed by 5 bases and V by 4 bases; bases with no gene match: 10. CDR1 is SGHDT and CDR2 is YYEEEE in the germline V gene. The CDR3, as DNA: TGTGCCAGCAGCGGAGGATCTAGCGGAAGAGATACGCAGTATTTT. This codes for CASSGGSSGRDTQYF.

The gene calls are TRBV5-8 and TRBJ2-7; D is uncertain. Per the germline V gene, CDR1 is SGHTS and CDR2 is YDEGEE. There are 13 residues in the CDR3. V was pared by 1 base and J by 1 base, with 6 bases between. CDR3 nucleotides: TGTGCCAGCAGCTTGCTCGGGTCCTACGAGCAGTACTTC. It codes for CASSLLGSYEQYF.

The chain recombines TRBV9 with TRBJ1-2; no definite D call. The CDR3 is made up of 12 amino acids. Trimming cost V 9 bases and J 2 bases, with 11 bases left between them. The germline V gene encodes CDR1 SGDLS and CDR2 YYNGEE. CDR3 sequence (DNA): TGTGCCACCTCGTCAGGAAACTATGGCTACACCTTC. Translated, it gives CATSSGNYGYTF.

The chain employs TRBV6-6 and TRBJ1-1; D is undetermined. Trimming stripped 4 bases from V and 0 bases from J, with 9 bases between. Germline lookup yields CDR1 MNHNY and CDR2 SVGAGI (reference sequence). The CDR3 loop spans 14 amino acids. DNA for the CDR3: TGTGCCAGCAGTTTTGCGGGGATGAACACTGAAGCTTTCTTT. It translates to CASSFAGMNTEAFF.

CDR3 region: CASSEIGYNEQFF. The CDR3 bases are TGCGCCAGCAGTGAAATAGGGTACAATGAGCAGTTCTTC. The chain couples TRBV10-2 to TRBJ2-1; D remains unclear. Per the germline V gene, CDR1 is WSHSY and CDR2 is SAAADI. The germline V and J ends were trimmed by 3 bases and 4 bases, with 7 bases remaining between them. There are 13 residues in the CDR3.

The chain recombines TRBV4-3 with TRBJ2-5; no reliable D call. CDR1 and CDR2 (germline): LGHNA, YSLEER. Trimming took 3 bases from V and 5 from J, leaving 19 bases between them. The CDR3 length is 16 residues. The CDR3 bases are TGCGCCAGCAGCCATGCCCGGAGCGAGCCCGGTGAGACCCAGTACTTC. Its translation is CASSHARSEPGETQYF.